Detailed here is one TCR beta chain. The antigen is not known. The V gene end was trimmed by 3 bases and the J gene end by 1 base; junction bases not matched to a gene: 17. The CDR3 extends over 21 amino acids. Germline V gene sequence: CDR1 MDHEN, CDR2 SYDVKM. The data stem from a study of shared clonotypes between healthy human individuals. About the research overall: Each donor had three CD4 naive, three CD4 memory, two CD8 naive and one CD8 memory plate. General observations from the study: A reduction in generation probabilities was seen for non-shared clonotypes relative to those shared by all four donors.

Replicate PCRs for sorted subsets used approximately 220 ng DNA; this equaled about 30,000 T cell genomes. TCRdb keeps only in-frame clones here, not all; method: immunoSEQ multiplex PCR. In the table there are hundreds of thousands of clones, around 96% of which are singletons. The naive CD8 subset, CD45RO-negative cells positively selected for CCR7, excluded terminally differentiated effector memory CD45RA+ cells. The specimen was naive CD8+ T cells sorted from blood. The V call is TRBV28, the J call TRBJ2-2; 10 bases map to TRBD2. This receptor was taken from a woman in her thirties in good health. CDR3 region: CASSFRQGRAGLAENTGELFF. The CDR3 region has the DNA TGTGCCAGCAGTTTTAGACAGGGTCGGGCAGGACTAGCGGAGAACACCGGGGAGCTGTTTTTT.